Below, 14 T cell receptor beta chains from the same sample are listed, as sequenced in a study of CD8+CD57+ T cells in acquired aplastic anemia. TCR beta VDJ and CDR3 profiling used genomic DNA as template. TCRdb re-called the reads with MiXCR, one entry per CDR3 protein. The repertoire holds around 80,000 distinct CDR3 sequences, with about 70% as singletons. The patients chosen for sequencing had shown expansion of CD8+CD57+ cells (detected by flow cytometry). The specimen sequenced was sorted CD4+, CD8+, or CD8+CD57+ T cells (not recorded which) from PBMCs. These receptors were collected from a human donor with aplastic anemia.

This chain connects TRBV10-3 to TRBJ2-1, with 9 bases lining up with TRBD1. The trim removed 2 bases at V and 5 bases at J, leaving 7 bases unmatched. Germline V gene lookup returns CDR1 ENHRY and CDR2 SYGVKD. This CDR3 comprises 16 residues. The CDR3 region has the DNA TGTGCCATCAGTGAGGGAACAGGGGGCAGCGACAATGAGCAGTTCTTC. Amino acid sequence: CAISEGTGGSDNEQFF.

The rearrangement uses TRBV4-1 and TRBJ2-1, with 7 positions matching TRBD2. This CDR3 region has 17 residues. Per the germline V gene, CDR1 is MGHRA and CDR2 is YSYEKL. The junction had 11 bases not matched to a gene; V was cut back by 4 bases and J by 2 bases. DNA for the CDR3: TGCGCCAGCAGCCCGGTCGGGGCGGGAGTTGCCTACAATGAGCAGTTCTTC. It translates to CASSPVGAGVAYNEQFF.

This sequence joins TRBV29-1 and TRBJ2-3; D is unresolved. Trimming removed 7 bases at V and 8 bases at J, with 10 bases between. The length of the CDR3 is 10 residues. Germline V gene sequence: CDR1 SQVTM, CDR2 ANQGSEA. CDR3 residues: CSGFYVTQYF. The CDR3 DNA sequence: TGCAGCGGGTTTTACGTTACGCAGTATTTT.

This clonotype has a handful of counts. The CDR3 protein is CSVEDGNSYEQYF. In DNA, the CDR3 is TGCAGCGTTGAAGATGGCAACAGCTACGAGCAGTACTTC. The chain combines TRBV29-1 with TRBJ2-7; D unclear. Trimming took 0 bases from V and 3 from J, leaving 9 bases between them. CDR3 length: 13 residues. Germline V gene lookup returns CDR1 SQVTM and CDR2 ANQGSEA.

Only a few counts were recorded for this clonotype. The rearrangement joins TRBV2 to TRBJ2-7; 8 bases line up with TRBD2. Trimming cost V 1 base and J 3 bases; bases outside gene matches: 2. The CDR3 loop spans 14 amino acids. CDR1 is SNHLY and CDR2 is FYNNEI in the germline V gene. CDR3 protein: CASSEGGGHYEQYF. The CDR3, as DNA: TGTGCCAGCAGTGAAGGCGGGGGGCACTACGAGCAGTACTTC.

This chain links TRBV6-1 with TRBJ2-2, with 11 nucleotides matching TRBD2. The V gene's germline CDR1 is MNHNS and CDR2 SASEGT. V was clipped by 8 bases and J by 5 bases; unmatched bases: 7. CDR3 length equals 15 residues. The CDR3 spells CASSLASGRTGELFF. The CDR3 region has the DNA TGTGCCAGCTCTTTGGCTAGCGGGAGGACCGGGGAGCTGTTTTTT.

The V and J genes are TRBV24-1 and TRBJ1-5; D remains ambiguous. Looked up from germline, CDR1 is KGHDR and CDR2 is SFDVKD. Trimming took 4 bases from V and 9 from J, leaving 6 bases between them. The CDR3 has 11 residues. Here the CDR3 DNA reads TGTGCCACCAGTGAGGGTGGGCCCCAGCATTTT. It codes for CATSEGGPQHF.

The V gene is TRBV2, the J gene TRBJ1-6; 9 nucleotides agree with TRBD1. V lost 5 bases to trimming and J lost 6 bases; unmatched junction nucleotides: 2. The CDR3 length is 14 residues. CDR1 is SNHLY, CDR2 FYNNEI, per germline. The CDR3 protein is CASSSGQGNSPLHF. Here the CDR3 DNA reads TGTGCCAGCAGTTCGGGACAGGGTAATTCACCCCTCCACTTT.

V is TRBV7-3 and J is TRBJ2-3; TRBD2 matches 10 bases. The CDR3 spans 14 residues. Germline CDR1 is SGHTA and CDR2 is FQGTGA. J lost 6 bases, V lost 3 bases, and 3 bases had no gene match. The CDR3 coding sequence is TGTGCCAGCAGCTTGCTAGCGGGAGTTGATACGCAGTATTTT. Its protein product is CASSLLAGVDTQYF. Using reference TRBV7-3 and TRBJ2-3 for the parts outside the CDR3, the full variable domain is GAGVSQTPSNKVTEKGKYVELRCDPISGHTALYWYRQSLGQGPEFLIYFQGTGAADDSGLPNDRFFAVRPEGSVSTLKIQRTERGDSAVYLCASSLLAGVDTQYFGPGTRLTVL.

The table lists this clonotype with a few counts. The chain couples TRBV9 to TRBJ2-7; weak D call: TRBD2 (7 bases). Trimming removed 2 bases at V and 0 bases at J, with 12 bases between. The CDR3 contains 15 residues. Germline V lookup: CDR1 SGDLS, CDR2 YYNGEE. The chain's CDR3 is CASSVSGGSSYEQYF. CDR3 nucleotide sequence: TGTGCCAGCAGCGTGTCGGGGGGCAGCTCCTACGAGCAGTACTTC.

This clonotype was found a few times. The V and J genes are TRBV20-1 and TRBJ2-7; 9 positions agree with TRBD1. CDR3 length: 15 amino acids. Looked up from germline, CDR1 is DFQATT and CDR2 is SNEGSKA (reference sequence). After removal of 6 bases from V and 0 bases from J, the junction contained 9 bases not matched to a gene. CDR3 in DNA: TGCAGTGCCTCAAACATGGGACAGGGCTCCTACGAGCAGTACTTC. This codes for CSASNMGQGSYEQYF.

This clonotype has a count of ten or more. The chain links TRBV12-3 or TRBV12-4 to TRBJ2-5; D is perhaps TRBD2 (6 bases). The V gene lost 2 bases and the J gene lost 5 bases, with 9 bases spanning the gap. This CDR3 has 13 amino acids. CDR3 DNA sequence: TGTGCCAGCAGTTTACCGGGGGAGGAGACCCAGTACTTC. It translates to CASSLPGEETQYF.

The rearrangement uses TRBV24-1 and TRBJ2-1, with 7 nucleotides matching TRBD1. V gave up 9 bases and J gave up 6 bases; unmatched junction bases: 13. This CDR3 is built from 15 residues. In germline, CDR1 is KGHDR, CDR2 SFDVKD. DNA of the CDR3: TGTGCCACCGGTGCCTCGACAGGGTGGGTCAATGAGCAGTTCTTC. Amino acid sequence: CATGASTGWVNEQFF.

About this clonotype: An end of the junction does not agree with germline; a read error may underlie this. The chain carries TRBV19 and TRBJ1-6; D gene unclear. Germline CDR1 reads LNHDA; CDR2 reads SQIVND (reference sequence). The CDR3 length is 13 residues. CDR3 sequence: CASNIGRQSPLHF. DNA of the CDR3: TGTGCCAGTAATATAGGGAGGCAATCACCCCTCCACTTT.